In its sample, the clone carrying this TCR beta chain was seen many times. Its antigen remains unknown. This entry belongs to a study of human T cells and chemical hapten exposure. General observations from the study: It should be noted that donors had alopecia, so their immune response may differ from healthy people's.

Germline V gives CDR1 MNHEY, CDR2 SMNVEV (reference sequence). V dropped 2 bases and J dropped 2; count of bases not matched to a gene: 6. This CDR3 has 16 amino acids. The library labeled individual cDNA molecules by adding unique molecular identifiers to them. TCRdb independently ran MiXCR on the RACE reads; one entry per CDR3 protein. Of about 92,000 distinct CDR3 sequences listed, roughly 10% are singletons. The sample's time point: patch test 3, about 24 weeks after DPC sensitization. The treatment was: therapeutic diphenylcyclopropenone sensitization with weekly scalp DPC. The study enrolled 18 to 70-year-old alopecia patients suitable for DPC.

The chain has TRBV27 and TRBJ2-7; the match to TRBD2 covers 10 bases. The sample here was whole blood, taken in connection with sensitization to the hapten diphenylcyclopropenone (DPC). The source of this sequence is a woman in her thirties with alopecia areata. Some clones in this sample may be carry-over from other donors' samples. CDR3 DNA sequence: TGTGCCAGCAGTTTAACCCTAGCGGGAGTTCCCTACGAGCAGTACTTC. It yields the protein CASSLTLAGVPYEQYF.